This passage covers 11 T cell receptor beta chains from one sample sequenced in a study of Ad26.COV2.S vaccination and SARS-CoV-2 variants. Profiled with immunoSEQ multiplex PCR; TCRdb holds only in-frame clones, not every one. The sample consists of about 380,000 clones, 80% to 90% of them appearing once. As for treatment: some 20 received Ad26.COV2.S at low or high dose, single or two shots; about 5 received placebo; per-sample allocation not given. Collection of samples fell on day 63 after the first vaccine or placebo injection. This specimen was peripheral blood, taken in a trial of Ad26.COV2.S vaccine versus placebo. The receptors come from a person aged 18-60 years who received the Ad26.COV2.S COVID-19 vaccine or a placebo.

This clone was picked up a small number of times. The genes are TRBV27 and TRBJ1-5; D call uncertain. This CDR3 region has 12 residues. Per germline, CDR1 MNHEY and CDR2 SMNVEV (reference sequence). V was trimmed by 3 bases and J by 7 bases, leaving 7 bases between them. DNA for the CDR3: TGTGCCAGCAGTTTCCGAGGGCAGCCCCAGCATTTT. It codes for CASSFRGQPQHF.

Remarks on this clone: Other DNA sequences in this sample translate to the same CDR3. The gene calls are TRBV5-4 and TRBJ2-3; D is perhaps TRBD1 (6 bases). CDR1 and CDR2 (germline): SGHNT, YYREEE (reference sequence). The V end lost 3 bases, the J end lost 6 bases, and 11 bases lay between the germline ends. This CDR3 region has 13 residues. DNA of the CDR3: TGTGCCAGCAGCTCCACAGGGCCGGATACGCAGTATTTT. Translation: CASSSTGPDTQYF.

The genes are TRBV6-1 and TRBJ1-1; D perhaps matches TRBD1 (6 bases). The CDR3 spans 15 residues. Per germline, CDR1 MNHNS and CDR2 SASEGT. Trimming pared 5 bases from V and 8 bases from J, leaving 21 bases between. CDR3 in amino acids: CASSNTGPGRGEAFF. In DNA, the CDR3 is TGTGCCAGCAGTAACACAGGGCCGGGAAGAGGCGAAGCTTTCTTT.

This clone was seen a handful of times. The CDR3 DNA sequence: TGTGCCAGCAGTGAAGCGAGCGGGACTGGTCAAGAGACCCAGTACTTC. Protein: CASSEASGTGQETQYF. The chain has TRBV6-1 and TRBJ2-5, with 7 bases matching TRBD2. V was clipped by 0 bases and J by 2 bases; unmatched bases: 6. In germline, CDR1 is MNHNS, CDR2 SASEGT. This CDR3 region has 16 residues.

V is TRBV28 and J is TRBJ2-7, with TRBD1 matching 7 bases. V lost 4 bases and J lost 4; bases outside the gene matches: 10. Germline loops: CDR1 MDHEN, CDR2 SYDVKM. This CDR3 is 15 amino acids long. CDR3 residues: CASSSRGRVRYEQYF. The CDR3 DNA sequence: TGTGCCAGCAGTTCAAGGGGGCGCGTGCGTTACGAGCAGTACTTC.

This clone was counted a single time. V gene TRBV5-1 combines with J gene TRBJ2-3; 8 nucleotides match TRBD2. The CDR3 has 14 residues. Germline CDR1 SGHRS, CDR2 YFSETQ. The V segment lost 5 bases and the J segment 4 bases; nucleotides outside the gene matches: 6. DNA for the CDR3: TGCGCCAGCAGTGGTAGCGGGAAAGCAGATACGCAGTATTTT. Protein sequence: CASSGSGKADTQYF.

CDR3 amino acids: CASSPRGNEKLFF. CDR3 coding DNA: TGTGCCAGCAGTCCCCGCGGTAATGAAAAACTGTTTTTT. V and J are TRBV27 and TRBJ1-4; D not resolved. V gave up 5 bases and J gave up 4 bases, with 8 bases separating them. The CDR3 spans 13 residues. Germline V gene data show CDR1 as MNHEY and CDR2 as SMNVEV (reference sequence).

J is TRBJ2-7 and V is TRBV5-4; 7 nucleotides line up with TRBD1. Germline V CDR1 and CDR2: SGHNT, YYREEE (reference sequence). The trim removed 4 bases at V and 3 bases at J, leaving 7 bases unmatched. This CDR3 is built from 14 residues. CDR3 sequence: CASSRDSTYYEQYF. Here the CDR3 DNA reads TGTGCCAGCAGCCGGGACAGCACATACTACGAGCAGTACTTC.

The chain employs TRBV6-5 and TRBJ1-2; D is undetermined. Trimming shortened V by 4 bases and J by 3 bases, and 6 bases separated the two germline ends. The CDR3 is 12 residues long. Germline CDR1 MNHEY, CDR2 SVGAGI. The CDR3 loop reads CASSWDYYGYTF. CDR3 bases: TGTGCCAGCAGTTGGGATTACTATGGCTACACCTTC.

The rearrangement links TRBV4-1 to TRBJ1-4, with a weak D call TRBD1 (5 bases). Germline assignment: CDR1 MGHRA and CDR2 YSYEKL. Trimming shortened V by 7 bases and J by 5 bases, and 14 bases separated the two germline ends. The CDR3 is 14 amino acids. CDR3 sequence (DNA): TGCGCCAGCACCCGACTGGGGGGAAATGAAAAACTGTTTTTT. It translates to CASTRLGGNEKLFF.

V usage is TRBV19 and J usage is TRBJ1-1; D ambiguous. CDR1 and CDR2 from the germline V gene are LNHDA and SQIVND (reference sequence). The CDR3 extends over 13 amino acids. Trimming left V 3 bases short and J 4 bases short, with 9 bases between. Here the CDR3 reads CASSMRVGTEAFF. In DNA form, the CDR3 reads TGTGCCAGTAGTATGAGGGTAGGCACTGAAGCTTTCTTT.